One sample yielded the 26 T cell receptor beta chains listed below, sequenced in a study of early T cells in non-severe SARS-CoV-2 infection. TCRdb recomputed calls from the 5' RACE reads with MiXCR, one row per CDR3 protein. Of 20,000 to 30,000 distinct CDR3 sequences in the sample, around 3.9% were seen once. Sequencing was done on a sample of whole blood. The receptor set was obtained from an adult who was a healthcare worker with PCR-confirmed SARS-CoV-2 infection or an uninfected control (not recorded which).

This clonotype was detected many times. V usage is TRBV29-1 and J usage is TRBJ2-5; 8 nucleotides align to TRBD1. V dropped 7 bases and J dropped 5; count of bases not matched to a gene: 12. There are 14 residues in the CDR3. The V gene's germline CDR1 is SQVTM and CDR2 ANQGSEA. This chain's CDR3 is CSGRDRSTKETQYF. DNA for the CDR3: TGCAGCGGCCGGGACAGGAGTACCAAGGAGACCCAGTACTTC. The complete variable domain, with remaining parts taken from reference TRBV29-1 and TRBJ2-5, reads SAVISQKPSRDICQRGTSLTIQCQVDSQVTMMFWYRQQPGQSLTLIATANQGSEATYESGFVIDKFPISRPNLTFSTLTVSNMSPEDSSIYLCSGRDRSTKETQYFGPGTRLLVL.

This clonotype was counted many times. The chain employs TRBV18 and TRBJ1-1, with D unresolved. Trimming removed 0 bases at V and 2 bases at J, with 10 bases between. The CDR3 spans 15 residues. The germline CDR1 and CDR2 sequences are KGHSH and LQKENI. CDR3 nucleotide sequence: TGTGCCAGCTCACCACCGGGAGATTATAACACTGAAGCTTTCTTT. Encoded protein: CASSPPGDYNTEAFF.

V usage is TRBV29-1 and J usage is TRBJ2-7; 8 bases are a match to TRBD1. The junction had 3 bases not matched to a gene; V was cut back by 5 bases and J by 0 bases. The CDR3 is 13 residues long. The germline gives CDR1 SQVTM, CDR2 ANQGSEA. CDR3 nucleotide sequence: TGCAGCGTTTCACAGGGGGTCTCCTACGAGCAGTACTTC. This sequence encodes CSVSQGVSYEQYF.

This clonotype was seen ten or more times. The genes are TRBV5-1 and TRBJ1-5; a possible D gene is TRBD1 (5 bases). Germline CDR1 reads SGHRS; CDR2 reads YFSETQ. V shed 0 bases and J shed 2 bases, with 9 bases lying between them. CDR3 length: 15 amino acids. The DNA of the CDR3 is TGCGCCAGCAGCTTGGGGCAGGGTGGCAATCAGCCCCAGCATTTT. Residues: CASSLGQGGNQPQHF.

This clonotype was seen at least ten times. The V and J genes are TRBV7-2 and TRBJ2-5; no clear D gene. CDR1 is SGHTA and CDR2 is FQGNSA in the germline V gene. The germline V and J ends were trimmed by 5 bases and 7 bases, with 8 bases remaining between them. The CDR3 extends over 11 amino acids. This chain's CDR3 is CASSPQRTQYF. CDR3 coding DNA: TGTGCCAGCAGCCCGCAGAGGACCCAGTACTTC.

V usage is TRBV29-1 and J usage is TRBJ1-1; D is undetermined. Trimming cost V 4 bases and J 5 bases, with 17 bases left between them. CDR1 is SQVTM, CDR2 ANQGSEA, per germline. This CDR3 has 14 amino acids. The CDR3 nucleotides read TGCAGCGTTGTGGGCGGGGTGGCGGAAACTGAAGCTTTCTTT. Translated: CSVVGGVAETEAFF.

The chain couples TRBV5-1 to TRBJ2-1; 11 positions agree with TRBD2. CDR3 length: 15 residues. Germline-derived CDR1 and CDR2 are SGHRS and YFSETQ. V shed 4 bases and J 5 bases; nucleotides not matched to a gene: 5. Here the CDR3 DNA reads TGCGCCAGCAGCCCCGGGACTAGCGGTAACAATGAGCAGTTCTTC. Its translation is CASSPGTSGNNEQFF.

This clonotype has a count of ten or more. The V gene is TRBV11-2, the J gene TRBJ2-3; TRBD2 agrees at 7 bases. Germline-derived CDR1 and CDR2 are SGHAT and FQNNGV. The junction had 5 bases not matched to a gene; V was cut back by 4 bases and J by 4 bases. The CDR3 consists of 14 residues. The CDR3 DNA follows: TGTGCCAGCAGCTCCTCACTAGCGTCAGATACGCAGTATTTT. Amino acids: CASSSSLASDTQYF.

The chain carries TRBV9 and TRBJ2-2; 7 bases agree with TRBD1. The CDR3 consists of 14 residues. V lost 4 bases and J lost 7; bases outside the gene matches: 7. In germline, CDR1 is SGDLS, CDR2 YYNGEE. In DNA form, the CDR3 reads TGTGCCAGCAGCACCCACTCAGGGGGCGGGGAGCTGTTTTTT. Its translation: CASSTHSGGGELFF.

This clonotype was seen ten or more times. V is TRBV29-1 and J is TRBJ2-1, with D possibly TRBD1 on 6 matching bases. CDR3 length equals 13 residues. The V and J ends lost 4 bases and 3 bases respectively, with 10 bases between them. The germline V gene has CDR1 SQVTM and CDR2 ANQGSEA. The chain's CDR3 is CSVAEGDYNEQFF. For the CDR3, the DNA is TGCAGCGTTGCTGAGGGGGACTACAATGAGCAGTTCTTC.

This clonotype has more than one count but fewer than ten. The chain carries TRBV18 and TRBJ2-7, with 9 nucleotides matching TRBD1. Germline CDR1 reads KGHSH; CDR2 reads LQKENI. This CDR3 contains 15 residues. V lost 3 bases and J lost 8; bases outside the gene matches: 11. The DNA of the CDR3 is TGTGCCAGCTCACCTCTGGACAGGGGCCGAAGTCAGCAGTACTTC. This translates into CASSPLDRGRSQQYF.

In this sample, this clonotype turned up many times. This CDR3 reads CASSKVGPANYGYTF. CDR3 DNA: TGTGCCAGCAGCAAGGTTGGGCCCGCTAACTATGGCTACACCTTC. V is TRBV27 and J is TRBJ1-2; no reliable D call. The CDR3 totals 15 residues. Germline values: CDR1 MNHEY, CDR2 SMNVEV (reference sequence). V lost 6 bases and J 0 bases, leaving 14 bases between the germline ends.

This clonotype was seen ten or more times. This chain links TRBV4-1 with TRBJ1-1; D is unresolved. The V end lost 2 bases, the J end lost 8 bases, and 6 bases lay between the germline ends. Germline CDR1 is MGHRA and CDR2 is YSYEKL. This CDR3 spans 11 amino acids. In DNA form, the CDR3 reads TGCGCCAGCAGCCAATCGGAGGAAGCTTTCTTT. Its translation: CASSQSEEAFF.

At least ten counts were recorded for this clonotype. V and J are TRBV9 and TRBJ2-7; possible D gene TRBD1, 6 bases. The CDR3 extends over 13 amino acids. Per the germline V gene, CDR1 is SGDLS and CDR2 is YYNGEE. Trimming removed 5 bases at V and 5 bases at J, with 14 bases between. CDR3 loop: CASSLTEGDEQYF. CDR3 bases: TGTGCCAGCAGTCTTACCGAGGGGGACGAGCAGTACTTC.

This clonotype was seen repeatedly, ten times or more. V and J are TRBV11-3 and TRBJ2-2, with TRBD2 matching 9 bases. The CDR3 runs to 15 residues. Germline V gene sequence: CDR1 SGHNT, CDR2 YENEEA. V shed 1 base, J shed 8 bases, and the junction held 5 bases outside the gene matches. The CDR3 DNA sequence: TGTGCCAGCAGCTTAGTTTCGACTAGCGGTGGGGAGCTGTTTTTT. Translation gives CASSLVSTSGGELFF.

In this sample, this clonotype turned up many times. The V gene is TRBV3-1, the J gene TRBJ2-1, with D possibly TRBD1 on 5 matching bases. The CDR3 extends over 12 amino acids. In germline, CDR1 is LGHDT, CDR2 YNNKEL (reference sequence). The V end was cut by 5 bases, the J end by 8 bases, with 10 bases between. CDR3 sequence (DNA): TGTGCCAGCAGCGGCGCCAGGGATGAGCAGTTCTTC. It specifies CASSGARDEQFF.

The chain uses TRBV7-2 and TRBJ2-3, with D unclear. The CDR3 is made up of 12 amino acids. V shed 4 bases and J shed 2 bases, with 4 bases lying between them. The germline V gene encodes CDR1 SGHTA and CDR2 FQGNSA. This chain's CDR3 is CASSSSTDTQYF. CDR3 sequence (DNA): TGTGCCAGCAGCTCCTCCACAGATACGCAGTATTTT.

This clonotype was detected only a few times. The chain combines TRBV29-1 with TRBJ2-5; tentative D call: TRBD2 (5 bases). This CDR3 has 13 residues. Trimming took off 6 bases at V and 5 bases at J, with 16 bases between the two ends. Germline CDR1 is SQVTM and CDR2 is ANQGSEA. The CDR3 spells CSVEETTRETQYF. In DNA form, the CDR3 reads TGCAGCGTGGAGGAGACAACGAGGGAGACCCAGTACTTC.

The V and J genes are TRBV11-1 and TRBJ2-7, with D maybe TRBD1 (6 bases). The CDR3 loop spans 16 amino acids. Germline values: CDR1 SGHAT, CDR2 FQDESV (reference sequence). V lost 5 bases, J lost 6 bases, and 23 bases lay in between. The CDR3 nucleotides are TGTGCCAGCAGCCCGAGAAAGGGGGTGATCTCTTCCGAGCAGTACTTC. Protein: CASSPRKGVISSEQYF.

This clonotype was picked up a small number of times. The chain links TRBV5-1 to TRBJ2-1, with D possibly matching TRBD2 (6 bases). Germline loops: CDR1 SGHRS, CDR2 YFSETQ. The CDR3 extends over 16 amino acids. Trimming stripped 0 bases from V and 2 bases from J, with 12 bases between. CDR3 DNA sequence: TGCGCCAGCAGCTTGGTAGCGGTCCCCACCTACAATGAGCAGTTCTTC. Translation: CASSLVAVPTYNEQFF.

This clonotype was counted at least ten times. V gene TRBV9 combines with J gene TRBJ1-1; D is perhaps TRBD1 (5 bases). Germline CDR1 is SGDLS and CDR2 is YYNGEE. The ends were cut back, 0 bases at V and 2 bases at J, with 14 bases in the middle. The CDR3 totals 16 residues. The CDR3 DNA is TGTGCCAGCAGCGTAGGAATAGGGGCCTCCAACACTGAAGCTTTCTTT. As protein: CASSVGIGASNTEAFF.

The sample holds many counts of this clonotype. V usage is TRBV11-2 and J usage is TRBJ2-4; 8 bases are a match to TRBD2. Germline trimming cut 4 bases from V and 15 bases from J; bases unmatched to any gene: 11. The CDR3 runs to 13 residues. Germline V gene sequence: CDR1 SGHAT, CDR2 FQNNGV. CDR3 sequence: CASSSTTSGQWYF. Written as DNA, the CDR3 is TGTGCCAGCAGCTCCACTACTAGCGGTCAATGGTACTTC.

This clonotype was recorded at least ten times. The CDR3 protein is CSARDQREGPTGELFF. CDR3 coding DNA: TGCAGTGCTAGAGATCAGCGGGAGGGCCCAACCGGGGAGCTGTTTTTT. V usage is TRBV20-1 and J usage is TRBJ2-2, with 10 nucleotides matching TRBD2. The germline CDR1 and CDR2 sequences are DFQATT and SNEGSKA (reference sequence). With V trimmed by 0 bases and J by 5 bases, 6 bases remained unmatched. This CDR3 is built from 16 residues.

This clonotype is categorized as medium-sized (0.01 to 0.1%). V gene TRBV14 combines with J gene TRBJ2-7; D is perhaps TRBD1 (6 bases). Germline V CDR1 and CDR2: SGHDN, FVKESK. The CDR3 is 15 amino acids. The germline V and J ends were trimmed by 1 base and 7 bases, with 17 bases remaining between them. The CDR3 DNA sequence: TGTGCCAGCAGCCAAGGGAAAGGACAGCTCCGGGAGCAGTACTTC. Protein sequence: CASSQGKGQLREQYF.

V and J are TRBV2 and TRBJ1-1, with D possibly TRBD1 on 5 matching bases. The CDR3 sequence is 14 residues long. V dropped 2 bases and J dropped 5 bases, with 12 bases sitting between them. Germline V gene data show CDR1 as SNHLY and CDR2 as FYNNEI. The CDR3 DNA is TGTGCCAGCAGTGAAAGGGGTGGGCGGACTGAAGCTTTCTTT. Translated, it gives CASSERGGRTEAFF.

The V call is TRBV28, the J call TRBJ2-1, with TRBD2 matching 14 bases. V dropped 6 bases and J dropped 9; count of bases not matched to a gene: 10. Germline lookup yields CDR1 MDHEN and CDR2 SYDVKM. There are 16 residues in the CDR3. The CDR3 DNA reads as TGTGCCAGCAGCTCACCGACTAGCGGGAGGGCCCCTGAGCAGTTCTTC. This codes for CASSSPTSGRAPEQFF.